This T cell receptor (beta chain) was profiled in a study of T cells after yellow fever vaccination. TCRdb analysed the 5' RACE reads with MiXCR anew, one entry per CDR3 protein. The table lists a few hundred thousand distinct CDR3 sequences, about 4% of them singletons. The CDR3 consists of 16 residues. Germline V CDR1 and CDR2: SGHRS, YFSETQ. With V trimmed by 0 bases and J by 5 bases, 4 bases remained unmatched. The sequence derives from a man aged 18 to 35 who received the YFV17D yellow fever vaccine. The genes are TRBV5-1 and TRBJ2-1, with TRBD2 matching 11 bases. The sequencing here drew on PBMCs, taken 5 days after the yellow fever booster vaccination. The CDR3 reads CASSLALAGGHNEQFF. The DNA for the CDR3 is TGCGCCAGCAGCTTGGCCCTAGCGGGGGGCCACAATGAGCAGTTCTTC.